The T cell receptor beta chain under discussion was sequenced for a study of OX40 agonist ivuxolimab in advanced cancers. Whole-study context: Patients received ivuxolimab, an intravenous treatment, every 2 weeks at 0.01 to 10 mg/kg.

V lost 2 bases, J lost 0 bases, and 6 bases stayed unmatched. Germline V gene lookup returns CDR1 MNHNS and CDR2 SASEGT. This CDR3 has 19 amino acids. Study-wide findings and caveats: Clonal expansion by week 6 occurred in CD4+ and CD8+ blood T cells (at 0.1 to 3.0 mg/kg).

A word on this clone: What it binds is unknown.

The repertoire was sequenced with immunoSEQ multiplex PCR; TCRdb's copy has only in-frame clones and lacks some. This sample has some 59,000 clones, with about 91% found just once. Patients who had autoimmune disease history or got systemic immunosuppression were left out. The TCR was taken from an adult with an advanced solid tumor such as melanoma, head and neck, liver or kidney cancer. This sample comprised CD4+ or CD8+ T cells sorted from blood, obtained in a trial of the OX40 agonist ivuxolimab. The V call is TRBV6-1, the J call TRBJ2-3, with 15 positions matching TRBD2. The chain's CDR3 is CASSEIGTSGRRSTDTQYF. The CDR3 DNA follows: TGTGCCAGCAGTGAAATCGGGACTAGCGGGAGGAGGAGCACAGATACGCAGTATTTT.